These T cell receptor beta chains were read from a single sample in a study of T cell responses to AZD1222 COVID-19 vaccine. Assay used: immunoSEQ multiplex PCR; TCRdb lists only in-frame clones, some missing. The repertoire holds about 110,000 clones, with roughly 86% as singletons. The sample consisted of peripheral blood, taken 28 days after the second AZD1222 dose. Receptors originate from an adult who received the AZD1222 COVID-19 vaccine. Each CDR3 is given with its conserved first and last residue. D genes are given only for firm matches. Only some rows state a clone size, as once, few, many or a class for expanded clones.

V	size	D	J	DNA	CDR3
TRBV6-5	NA	TRBD2	TRBJ2-1	TGTGCCAGCAGCACTGGGACTAGCGGTTACAATGAGCAGTTCTTC	CASSTGTSGYNEQFF
TRBV5-6	NA	TRBD1	TRBJ1-6	TGTGCCAGCAGCCAACGAGGACAGGTACTACCCCTCCACTTT	CASSQRGQVLPLHF
TRBV19	NA	TRBD1	TRBJ1-1	TGTGCCAGTAGGACAGGGTTGACTGAAGCTTTCTTT	CASRTGLTEAFF
TRBV7-8	NA	TRBD1	TRBJ2-7	TGTGCCAGCAGCAGAATGGGACAGGGCTACGAGCAGTACTTC	CASSRMGQGYEQYF
TRBV6-2/TRBV6-3	NA	NA	TRBJ1-1	TGTGCCAGCAGTTACACTCTTACCCTGAACACTGAAGCTTTCTTT	CASSYTLTLNTEAFF
TRBV7-2	NA	NA	TRBJ2-3	TGTGCCAGCAGCTTAGTGAGACGGGCCGGAGGAGGCACAGATACGCAGTATTTT	CASSLVRRAGGGTDTQYF
TRBV27	NA	NA	TRBJ2-7	TGTGCCAGCAGGATCCCTCCCGGGACATTCTCCTACGAGCAGTACTTC	CASRIPPGTFSYEQYF
TRBV6-2/TRBV6-3	NA	TRBD1	TRBJ2-7	TGTGCCAGCAGTCGAGACCCGGGACAGGGAAAGGACGAGCAGTACTTC	CASSRDPGQGKDEQYF
TRBV19	NA	NA	TRBJ2-2	NA	CASSRAGLAGANTGELFF
TRBV6-5	NA	NA	TRBJ1-1	TGTGCCAGCAGTCCCTTGACCTCCTTAACTGAAGCTTTCTTT	CASSPLTSLTEAFF
TRBV5-1	NA	TRBD1	TRBJ1-1	TGCGCCAGCAGCTTGGCCCCAGGGGGCAACACTGAAGCTTTCTTT	CASSLAPGGNTEAFF
TRBV12-3/TRBV12-4	once	NA	TRBJ1-2	TGTGCCAGTAAACGGCCAGGCAGCCAGGAGGGCACCTTC	CASKRPGSQEGTF
TRBV7-9	NA	NA	TRBJ1-1	TGTGCCAGCAGCTTACCGCGGGACACTGAAGCTTTCTTT	CASSLPRDTEAFF
TRBV30	few	NA	TRBJ1-1	TGTGCCTGGAGCCCCGGTGGATTGAACACTGAAGCTTTCTTT	CAWSPGGLNTEAFF
TRBV12-5	NA	NA	TRBJ2-1	TGTGCTAGTGGTTCCGACTACCACAATGAGCAGTTCTTC	CASGSDYHNEQFF
TRBV19	NA	TRBD1	TRBJ2-7	TGTGCCAGTAGTGCCGGGACAGGTAAAGCCTACGAGCAGTACTTC	CASSAGTGKAYEQYF
TRBV9	NA	TRBD2	TRBJ2-1	TGTGCCAGCAGCGAAAGCGGGGGAGCCTACAATGAGCAGTTCTTC	CASSESGGAYNEQFF
TRBV5-1	NA	NA	TRBJ2-1	TGCGCCAGCAGCTTGGTTCAGGGGATGGTCAATGAGCAGTTCTTC	CASSLVQGMVNEQFF
TRBV4-3	NA	NA	TRBJ1-2	TGCGCCAGCAGCCAACAACGAGGGGGGGGAACTACTAACTATGGCTACACCTTC	CASSQQRGGGTTNYGYTF
TRBV6-5	NA	NA	TRBJ2-1	TGTGCCAGCACCGCGAGTGATACCTACAATGAGCAGTTCTTC	CASTASDTYNEQFF
TRBV3-1/TRBV3-2	NA	NA	TRBJ2-5	TGTGCCAGCAGCCAGCTTGGGGAGACCCAGTACTTC	CASSQLGETQYF
TRBV7-2	once	NA	TRBJ2-1	TGTGCCAGCAGCTTAATCGGCGCGAGCTCCTACAATGAGCAGTTCTTC	CASSLIGASSYNEQFF
TRBV5-1	NA	NA	TRBJ2-1	TGCGCCAGCAGCTTGGCTGAGACAACTTACAATGAGCAGTTCTTC	CASSLAETTYNEQFF
TRBV5-5	NA	TRBD2	TRBJ2-5	TGTGCCAGCAGCATGGGACTAAGCGAGACCCAGTACTTC	CASSMGLSETQYF
TRBV19	large	TRBD2	TRBJ2-5	TGTGCCAGTAGTATATCTGGCGGGAGCGGATCGGAGACCCAGTACTTC	CASSISGGSGSETQYF
TRBV19	NA	TRBD1	TRBJ2-7	TGTGCCAGTAGCCGGGACAGCTACGAGCAGTACTTC	CASSRDSYEQYF
TRBV7-8	once	NA	TRBJ1-1	TGTGCCAGCAGCATCGGACGGATAAACACTGAAGCTTTCTTT	CASSIGRINTEAFF
TRBV30	NA	NA	TRBJ1-1	TGTGCCCGCCAGACAGAGAACACTGAAGCTTTCTTT	CARQTENTEAFF
TRBV30	NA	NA	TRBJ1-1	TGTGCCTGGAGTACAACCCCGGGACGGAACACTGAAGCTTTCTTT	CAWSTTPGRNTEAFF
TRBV5-1	NA	NA	TRBJ1-2	TGCGCCAGCAGCTTGTCGACAGCTAACTATGGCTACACCTTC	CASSLSTANYGYTF
TRBV4-3	NA	NA	TRBJ1-5	TGCGCCAGCAGCCAAGAGGGACGGAGCAATCAGCCCCAGCATTTT	CASSQEGRSNQPQHF
TRBV30	NA	NA	TRBJ1-6	TGTGCCTGGGAACCAGGGGCCTATAATTCACCCCTCCACTTT	CAWEPGAYNSPLHF
TRBV7-9	NA	TRBD2	TRBJ2-2	TGTGCCAGCATCCCAGCGGGACGGACCGGGGAGCTGTTTTTT	CASIPAGRTGELFF
TRBV18	NA	NA	TRBJ1-2	TGTGCCAGCTCACCACCGGATAACTATGGCTACACCTTC	CASSPPDNYGYTF
TRBV10-3	NA	NA	TRBJ2-2	TGTGCCATCCTAGCCGGCGGGGAGCTGTTTTTT	CAILAGGELFF
TRBV18	NA	TRBD1	TRBJ1-2	TGTGCCAGCTCACCGCGACAGGGGTCCAGGGGCTATGGCTACACCTTC	CASSPRQGSRGYGYTF
TRBV7-9	NA	TRBD1	TRBJ2-3	TGTGCCAGCAGCCGGGGGACAGGAGACCCTAGCACAGATACGCAGTATTTT	CASSRGTGDPSTDTQYF
TRBV13	NA	TRBD2	TRBJ2-5	TGTGCCAGCAGCTTAGTTGCTAGCGGGAGGGAGACCCAGTACTTC	CASSLVASGRETQYF
TRBV27	NA	NA	TRBJ2-5	TGTGCCAGCAGTTTTGGGAGACAGTGGGAGACCCAGTACTTC	CASSFGRQWETQYF
TRBV6-5	NA	NA	TRBJ1-3	TGTGCCAGCAGTTACTCGAAGTCGGGTTTTGGAAACACCATATATTTT	CASSYSKSGFGNTIYF
TRBV7-9	NA	NA	TRBJ1-4	TGTGCCAGCAGCGGCGGGACGTCTCGGAAACTGTTTTTT	CASSGGTSRKLFF
TRBV29-1	NA	NA	TRBJ2-7	TGCAGCGTTGAAGATTCGGGTTTAGGAGACGAGCAGTACTTC	CSVEDSGLGDEQYF
TRBV4-2	NA	NA	TRBJ2-6	TGTGCCAGCAGCCAGGATGAAACTGGGGCCAACGTCCTGACTTTC	CASSQDETGANVLTF
TRBV27	NA	NA	TRBJ2-7	TGTGCCAGCAGTTTTATAGCTACGGACAAGTACGAGCAGTACTTC	CASSFIATDKYEQYF
TRBV5-1	NA	TRBD2	TRBJ2-1	TGCGCCAGCAGCTCGATGGGTGCGGGAGGGCCTTCCTACAATGAGCAGTTCTTC	CASSSMGAGGPSYNEQFF
TRBV7-2	NA	NA	TRBJ1-4	TGTGCCAGCAGCTTAGGACGCCGGGGGGCGCGGGGTGAAAAACTGTTTTTT	CASSLGRRGARGEKLFF